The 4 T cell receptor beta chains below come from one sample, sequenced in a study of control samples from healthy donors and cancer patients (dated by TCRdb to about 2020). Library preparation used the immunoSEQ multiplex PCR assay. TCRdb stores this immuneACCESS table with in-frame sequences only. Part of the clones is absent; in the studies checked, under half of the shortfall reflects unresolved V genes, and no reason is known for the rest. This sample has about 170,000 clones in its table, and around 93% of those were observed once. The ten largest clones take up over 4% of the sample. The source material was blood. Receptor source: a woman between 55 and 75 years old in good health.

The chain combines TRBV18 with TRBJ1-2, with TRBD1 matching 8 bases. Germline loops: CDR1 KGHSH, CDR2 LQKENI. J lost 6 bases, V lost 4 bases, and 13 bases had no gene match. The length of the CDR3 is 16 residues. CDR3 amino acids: CASSLTGTGPAHGYTF. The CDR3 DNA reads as TGTGCCAGCTCACTAACCGGGACAGGCCCCGCGCATGGCTACACCTTC.

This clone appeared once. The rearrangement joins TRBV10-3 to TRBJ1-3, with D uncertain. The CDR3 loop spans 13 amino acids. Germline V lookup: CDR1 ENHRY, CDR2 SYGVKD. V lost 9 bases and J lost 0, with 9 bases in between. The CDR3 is CAITVDSGNTIYF. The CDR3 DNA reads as TGTGCCATAACAGTGGACTCTGGAAACACCATATATTTT.

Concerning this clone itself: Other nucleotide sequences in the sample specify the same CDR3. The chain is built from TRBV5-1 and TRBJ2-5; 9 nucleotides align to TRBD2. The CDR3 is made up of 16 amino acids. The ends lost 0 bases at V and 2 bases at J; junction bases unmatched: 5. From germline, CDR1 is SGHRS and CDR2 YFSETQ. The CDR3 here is CASSLAGGGGQETQYF. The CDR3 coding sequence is TGCGCCAGCAGCTTGGCCGGCGGGGGGGGTCAAGAGACCCAGTACTTC.

CDR3 in DNA: TGTGCCACCAGCCTTGACCAAAATCAGCCCCAGCATTTT. Protein product: CATSLDQNQPQHF. The J gene is TRBJ1-5, the V gene TRBV15; D is unclear. The germline V gene encodes CDR1 LNHNV and CDR2 YYDKDF (reference sequence). The V and J ends lost 5 bases and 4 bases respectively, with 9 bases between them. This CDR3 is 13 amino acids long. Filled out from reference TRBV15 and TRBJ1-5, the complete variable domain reads DAMVIQNPRYQVTQFGKPVTLSCSQTLNHNVMYWYQQKSSQAPKLLFHYYDKDFNNEADTPDNFQSRRPNTSFCFLDIRSPGLGDTAMYLCATSLDQNQPQHFGDGTRLSIL.